Shown below are 26 T cell receptor beta chains from a single sample sequenced in a study of cytomegalovirus exposure and HLA in healthy donors. Primers: 60 Vbeta forward and 13 Jbeta reverse. The repertoire was sequenced with immunoSEQ multiplex PCR; TCRdb's copy has only in-frame clones and lacks some. In the table there are 270,000 or so clones, roughly 89% of which are singletons. Sequencing was carried out using PBMCs. All receptors derive from a man in his forties in good health and CMV-seropositive.

The chain carries TRBV28 and TRBJ2-2; 10 bases map to TRBD2. The ends lost 6 bases at V and 3 bases at J; junction bases unmatched: 1. The CDR3 totals 14 residues. The germline gives CDR1 MDHEN, CDR2 SYDVKM. CDR3 protein: CASRAGGDTGELFF. CDR3 DNA: TGTGCCAGCAGAGCGGGAGGGGACACCGGGGAGCTGTTTTTT.

This clone has a single count. This CDR3 reads CASSARYGYGYTF. In DNA form, the CDR3 reads TGTGCCAGCAGTGCGAGGTATGGCTATGGCTACACCTTC. The gene calls are TRBV6-4 and TRBJ1-2; D gene unclear. Deletions cut 4 bases from V and 4 bases from J, with 10 bases between. The CDR3 spans 13 residues. The V gene's germline CDR1 is MRHNA and CDR2 SNTAGT.

The J gene is TRBJ1-1, the V gene TRBV7-3; possible D gene TRBD1, 6 bases. This CDR3 has 15 residues. V gave up 1 base and J gave up 1 base, with 10 bases separating them. The germline V gene encodes CDR1 SGHTA and CDR2 FQGTGA. CDR3 nucleotides: TGTGCCAGCAGCTTAAGGTCAGGGGAGAACACTGAAGCTTTCTTT. Translating it yields CASSLRSGENTEAFF.

The chain is built from TRBV28 and TRBJ1-2; D uncertain. The germline V gene has CDR1 MDHEN and CDR2 SYDVKM. V was pared by 2 bases and J by 0 bases, with 13 bases between. The CDR3 is made up of 16 amino acids. The CDR3 DNA reads TGTGCCAGCAGTTTAGTTAGCGGGCAAGCTAACTATGGCTACACCTTC. Translating gives CASSLVSGQANYGYTF.

V gene TRBV29-1 combines with J gene TRBJ2-7, with 11 bases matching TRBD1. The germline gives CDR1 SQVTM, CDR2 ANQGSEA. This CDR3 region has 14 residues. V was pared by 4 bases and J by 5 bases, with 7 bases of the junction left unmatched. CDR3: CSVVEGTGGNEQYF. The CDR3 DNA is TGCAGCGTTGTGGAAGGGACAGGGGGGAACGAGCAGTACTTC.

The chain combines TRBV5-8 with TRBJ2-4; D possibly corresponds to TRBD2 (5 bases). Deletions cut 2 bases from V and 0 bases from J, with 15 bases between. The CDR3 runs 17 residues. Germline CDR1 and CDR2: SGHTS and YDEGEE. The CDR3 nucleotides are TGTGCCAGCAGCTTCCCCGGGGTAGTGACAGCCAAAAACATTCAGTACTTC. It yields the protein CASSFPGVVTAKNIQYF.

The chain is built from TRBV28 and TRBJ1-1; no clear D. V lost 3 bases, J lost 4 bases, and 18 bases lay in between. This CDR3 comprises 16 residues. Germline V gives CDR1 MDHEN, CDR2 SYDVKM. The CDR3 nucleotides read TGTGCCAGCAGTTTCCCTTTTGGGGAGCAAAGCACTGAAGCTTTCTTT. It encodes CASSFPFGEQSTEAFF.

The rearrangement links TRBV28 to TRBJ1-2; D gene unclear. Germline V lookup: CDR1 MDHEN, CDR2 SYDVKM. The ends were cut back, 5 bases at V and 5 bases at J, with 12 bases in the middle. This CDR3 contains 13 residues. DNA for the CDR3: TGTGCCAGCAGTCTCTATACTTCGTATGGCTACACCTTC. This sequence encodes CASSLYTSYGYTF.

The V gene is TRBV5-6, the J gene TRBJ2-7; 7 nucleotides match TRBD1. CDR3 length: 18 residues. CDR1 and CDR2 (germline): SGHDT, YYEEEE. The junction had 14 bases not matched to a gene; V was cut back by 0 bases and J by 2 bases. DNA of the CDR3: TGTGCCAGCAGCTTGGCCGGGACAGCGGCTTCCCCTACCTACGAGCAGTACTTC. Translation gives CASSLAGTAASPTYEQYF.

The chain links TRBV28 to TRBJ1-3, with TRBD1 identical over 8 bases. The CDR3 totals 16 residues. CDR1 and CDR2 from the germline V gene are MDHEN and SYDVKM. V lost 1 base to trimming and J lost 8 bases; unmatched junction nucleotides: 10. The CDR3 bases are TGTGCCAGCAGTTTATCTGCAGGGGGCAGGGTATACACCATATATTTT. It codes for CASSLSAGGRVYTIYF.

This rearrangement joins TRBV18 to TRBJ2-5; tentatively, D is TRBD2 (6 bases). The CDR3 is 13 residues long. Trimming removed 2 bases at V and 5 bases at J, with 9 bases between. Per the germline V gene, CDR1 is KGHSH and CDR2 is LQKENI. CDR3 protein: CASSPTSSETQYF. The CDR3 nucleotides read TGTGCCAGCTCACCAACTAGCTCGGAGACCCAGTACTTC.

The chain combines TRBV5-1 with TRBJ2-2, with a weak D call TRBD1 (6 bases). CDR1 SGHRS and CDR2 YFSETQ come from the germline V gene. V lost 0 bases, J lost 5 bases, and 11 bases lay in between. This CDR3 has 15 amino acids. The CDR3, as DNA: TGCGCCAGCAGCTTGGAGGCAGGGGATACCGGGGAGCTGTTTTTT. Translating gives CASSLEAGDTGELFF.

The chain is built from TRBV5-4 and TRBJ2-5; D possibly corresponds to TRBD2 (6 bases). Trimming removed 3 bases from V and 3 bases from J, with 30 bases in between. Germline V gene lookup returns CDR1 SGHNT and CDR2 YYREEE (reference sequence). The CDR3 consists of 20 residues. CDR3 residues: CASSWTFTGTAPYNKETQYF. In DNA form, the CDR3 reads TGTGCCAGCAGCTGGACCTTCACCGGGACTGCACCTTACAATAAAGAGACCCAGTACTTC.

This chain links TRBV5-4 with TRBJ1-2; TRBD1 matches at 8 bases. V lost 4 bases to trimming and J lost 2 bases; unmatched junction nucleotides: 4. Per the germline V gene, CDR1 is SGHNT and CDR2 is YYREEE (reference sequence). The CDR3 is 14 residues long. The CDR3 here is CASSPTGGNYGYTF. In DNA, the CDR3 is TGTGCCAGCAGCCCCACAGGGGGGAACTATGGCTACACCTTC.

The genes are TRBV9 and TRBJ2-2, with 9 bases fitting TRBD1. Germline lookup yields CDR1 SGDLS and CDR2 YYNGEE. The junction had 7 bases not matched to a gene; V was cut back by 3 bases and J by 1 base. This CDR3 comprises 17 residues. CDR3 DNA: TGTGCCAGCAGCGATCATCAGGGACAGGGGAACACCGGGGAGCTGTTTTTT. Translated: CASSDHQGQGNTGELFF.

Comments on this clone: Compared with germline, one end of the junction differs, possibly owing to a read error. DNA of the CDR3: TGTTCCAGCACCTCGGAGAATGAGCAGTTCTTC. It codes for CSSTSENEQFF. The rearrangement links TRBV7-9 to TRBJ2-1, with unresolved D. Germline V gene lookup returns CDR1 SEHNR and CDR2 FQNEAQ (reference sequence). This CDR3 is 11 amino acids long.

This rearrangement joins TRBV28 to TRBJ1-5; possible D gene TRBD1, 5 bases. Per germline, CDR1 MDHEN and CDR2 SYDVKM. The CDR3 has 15 residues. V dropped 5 bases and J dropped 1 base, with 12 bases sitting between them. CDR3 nucleotides: TGTGCCAGCAGTCCCCCAGGGATAAGCAATCAGCCCCAGCATTTT. It codes for CASSPPGISNQPQHF.

This chain uses TRBV21-1 with TRBJ1-1. TRBV21-1 is described as a pseudogene. The CDR3 loop spans 19 amino acids. This CDR3 is CASREKGKKELRGDTEAFF. CDR3 bases: TGTGCCAGCAGGGAAAAAGGAAAAAAAGAGCTCCGGGGAGACACTGAAGCTTTCTTT.

V gene TRBV6-5 combines with J gene TRBJ2-3; D is perhaps TRBD1 (6 bases). CDR3 length equals 15 residues. The V end lost 1 base, the J end lost 4 bases, and 12 bases lay between the germline ends. Germline CDR1 and CDR2: MNHEY and SVGAGI. The CDR3 bases are TGTGCCAGCAGTTACTTGGGGGCGGTGGCAGATACGCAGTATTTT. Its protein is CASSYLGAVADTQYF.

The rearrangement joins TRBV27 to TRBJ1-1; possibly TRBD1 for D (6 bases). CDR1 is MNHEY, CDR2 SMNVEV, per germline (reference sequence). The V and J ends lost 5 bases and 5 bases respectively, with 15 bases between them. The CDR3 is 14 amino acids. The CDR3 region is CASSNTDSWTEAFF. The CDR3 DNA is TGTGCCAGCAGTAATACGGACAGCTGGACTGAAGCTTTCTTT.

This clone was detected a few times. The rearrangement links TRBV28 to TRBJ2-1; TRBD2 matches at 8 bases. The CDR3 sequence is 14 residues long. Germline V gene lookup returns CDR1 MDHEN and CDR2 SYDVKM. With V trimmed by 6 bases and J by 6 bases, 7 bases remained unmatched. The DNA for the CDR3 is TGTGCCAGCAGGTCGCTAGCGGGCACCAATGAGCAGTTCTTC. Translation: CASRSLAGTNEQFF.

This rearrangement joins TRBV7-9 to TRBJ1-2; D is unresolved. The V gene's germline CDR1 is SEHNR and CDR2 FQNEAQ (reference sequence). V lost 5 bases and J lost 4, with 17 bases in between. The CDR3 spans 15 residues. The CDR3 protein is CASSPGSLGGYGYTF. In nucleotides, the CDR3 is TGTGCCAGCAGCCCGGGGTCCTTGGGCGGCTATGGCTACACCTTC.

V usage is TRBV7-9 and J usage is TRBJ1-5, with D hard to call. Trimming shortened V by 1 base and J by 5 bases, and 12 bases separated the two germline ends. The CDR3 consists of 15 residues. From germline, CDR1 is SEHNR and CDR2 FQNEAQ (reference sequence). The CDR3 loop reads CASSLGGEPHQPQHF. For the CDR3, the DNA is TGTGCCAGCAGCTTAGGCGGGGAACCCCATCAGCCCCAGCATTTT.

This clone has only a few counts. The rearrangement links TRBV11-2 to TRBJ2-1; tentative D call: TRBD1 (5 bases). CDR3 length: 13 residues. Trimming took off 4 bases at V and 9 bases at J, with 13 bases between the two ends. Germline V gene lookup returns CDR1 SGHAT and CDR2 FQNNGV. CDR3: CASSYAGWTEQFF. In DNA form, the CDR3 reads TGTGCCAGCAGCTACGCAGGGTGGACTGAGCAGTTCTTC.

V gene TRBV27 combines with J gene TRBJ2-3, with 9 bases aligning to TRBD2. Germline V gene sequence: CDR1 MNHEY, CDR2 SMNVEV (reference sequence). V trimming: 7 bases; J trimming: 4 bases; junction bases outside the gene matches: 9. The CDR3 has 15 amino acids. CDR3 region: CASNPGLALADTQYF. The DNA of the CDR3 is TGTGCCAGCAACCCGGGACTAGCTTTAGCAGATACGCAGTATTTT.

J is TRBJ2-6 and V is TRBV19; D not resolved. The CDR3 consists of 16 residues. Germline V gives CDR1 LNHDA, CDR2 SQIVND (reference sequence). Trimming shortened V by 9 bases and J by 1 base, and 16 bases separated the two germline ends. The CDR3 coding sequence is TGTGCCAGCCGCGAGGCGCTGGTATCTGGGGCCAACGTCCTGACTTTC. This codes for CASREALVSGANVLTF.